These T cell receptor beta chains were read from a single sample in a study of cytomegalovirus exposure and HLA in healthy donors. Sequencing was performed with immunoSEQ multiplex PCR; in TCRdb, only in-frame clones are kept and a portion is missing. The sample holds 150,000 to 200,000 clones, roughly 81% seen once. The sample comprised PBMCs. The receptors stem from a young woman in good health and CMV-seronegative. The CDR3 runs from the conserved cysteine through the conserved F or W. D genes are given only for firm matches. Clone size is shown for a subset of rows, as once, few, many or a class of expanded clone.

d_call	v_call	clone_size	j_call	cdr3_aa	cdr3_nt
TRBD1	TRBV7-2	-	TRBJ2-7	CASSLGGTGRTEQYF	TGTGCCAGCAGCTTAGGGGGGACAGGTCGTACCGAGCAGTACTTC
-	TRBV28	-	TRBJ2-7	CASSLVQGNHEQYF	TGTGCCAGCAGTTTGGTACAGGGAAACCACGAGCAGTACTTC
TRBD1	TRBV6-5	-	TRBJ2-7	CASRRDRDEQYF	TGTGCCAGCAGGCGCGACAGGGACGAGCAGTACTTC
-	TRBV5-7	-	TRBJ2-2	CASSLVRTGDTGELFF	TGTGCCAGCAGCTTGGTTCGAACGGGAGACACCGGGGAGCTGTTTTTT
-	TRBV7-9	-	TRBJ2-3	CASSNLESPTDTQYF	TGTGCCAGCAGCAACCTGGAGTCACCGACAGATACGCAGTATTTT
-	TRBV9	-	TRBJ2-1	CASSVDEITGQFF	TGTGCCAGCAGCGTAGATGAGATCACTGGGCAGTTCTTC
-	TRBV5-1	-	TRBJ2-3	CASRGISPETNTDTQYF	TGCGCCAGCAGAGGAATCAGCCCGGAAACTAACACAGATACGCAGTATTTT
TRBD1	TRBV27	-	TRBJ1-2	CASSLQGQGGLGYTF	TGTGCCAGCAGTTTACAAGGACAGGGGGGTCTCGGCTACACCTTC
TRBD1	TRBV5-1	-	TRBJ2-5	CASSLAGDRVETQYF	TGCGCCAGCAGCTTGGCCGGTGACAGGGTGGAGACCCAGTACTTC
-	TRBV9	-	TRBJ2-3	CASKGEADTQYF	TGTGCCAGCAAAGGGGAGGCAGATACGCAGTATTTT
-	TRBV29-1	-	TRBJ2-3	CSVEGGGGVALDTQYF	TGCAGCGTTGAAGGGGGGGGCGGGGTGGCCTTGGATACGCAGTATTTT
-	TRBV6-1	-	TRBJ1-5	CASRDSHSNQPQHF	TGTGCCAGCAGGGACAGTCATAGCAATCAGCCCCAGCATTTT
-	TRBV30	-	TRBJ2-1	CAGRVGAINEQFF	TGTGCCGGCCGGGTGGGAGCCATCAATGAGCAGTTCTTC
-	TRBV27	-	TRBJ1-5	CASSLYPGSNQPQHF	TGTGCCAGCAGTTTATACCCGGGGAGCAATCAGCCCCAGCATTTT
TRBD1	TRBV5-1	-	TRBJ2-7	CASSSGQLDEQYF	TGCGCCAGCAGCTCGGGACAGCTGGACGAGCAGTACTTC
-	TRBV11-2	-	TRBJ1-5	CASSLGVDQPQHF	TGTGCCAGCAGCTTGGGAGTGGACCAGCCCCAGCATTTT
-	TRBV10-1	few	TRBJ1-2	CASSDLPSREGDYGYTF	TGCGCCAGCAGTGATCTCCCGTCTCGTGAGGGAGACTATGGCTACACCTTC
-	TRBV18	-	TRBJ2-7	CASSPDRRKTTYEQYF	TGTGCCAGCTCACCAGACAGGAGAAAAACAACCTACGAGCAGTACTTC
TRBD1	TRBV29-1	few	TRBJ1-1	CSGNQGAVTEAFF	TGCAGCGGAAACCAGGGGGCGGTCACTGAAGCTTTCTTT
-	TRBV5-4	-	TRBJ2-3	CASSLSLGGGTDTQYF	TGTGCCAGCAGCTTGTCCCTAGGAGGGGGCACAGATACGCAGTATTTT
-	TRBV4-2	-	TRBJ2-7	CASSQDNSDTKPYEQYF	TGTGCCAGCAGCCAAGATAATTCGGACACGAAGCCCTACGAGCAGTACTTC
TRBD2	TRBV11-2	few	TRBJ2-7	CASSFDLAGGREQYF	TGTGCCAGCAGCTTCGACCTAGCGGGGGGGCGAGAGCAGTACTTC
-	TRBV27	-	TRBJ2-2	CASSLAWPTGELFF	TGTGCCAGCAGTTTAGCCTGGCCCACCGGGGAGCTGTTTTTT
-	TRBV5-6	few	TRBJ2-7	CASSLTVSYEQYF	TGTGCCAGCAGCTTGACAGTTTCCTACGAGCAGTACTTC
-	TRBV2	-	TRBJ1-5	CASSGYRNNQPQHF	TGTGCCAGCAGTGGTTACAGAAACAATCAGCCCCAGCATTTT
-	TRBV6-1	-	TRBJ1-2	CASSELRDYGYTF	TGTGCCAGCAGTGAACTCCGGGACTATGGCTACACCTTC
-	TRBV5-1	-	TRBJ2-1	CASSSKLAADVGRSDEQFF	TGCGCCAGCAGCTCGAAACTAGCTGCGGACGTTGGACGATCTGATGAGCAGTTCTTC